A single sample gave rise to the 19 T cell receptor beta chains below, sequenced in a study of Ad26.COV2.S vaccination and SARS-CoV-2 variants. Regarding treatment: around 19 received Ad26.COV2.S at low or high dose, single or two shots; about 5 received placebo; per-sample allocation not given. Day 63 after the first vaccine or placebo injection was the time point for sampling. The method was immunoSEQ multiplex PCR; TCRdb's version includes in-frame clones alone and lacks a portion of them. The table shows about 450,000 clones, with 89% occurring only once. The sample in question was peripheral blood, obtained in a trial of Ad26.COV2.S vaccine versus placebo. These TCRs come from a person between 18 and 60 years old who received the Ad26.COV2.S COVID-19 vaccine or a placebo.

This chain uses TRBV6-6 with TRBJ1-1; TRBD1 matches 7 bases. The V segment lost 5 bases and the J segment 5 bases; nucleotides outside the gene matches: 14. In germline, CDR1 is MNHNY, CDR2 SVGAGI (reference sequence). This CDR3 comprises 16 residues. The chain's CDR3 is CASSRHQGGLETEAFF. The CDR3 DNA is TGTGCCAGCAGTCGTCATCAGGGGGGCCTGGAAACTGAAGCTTTCTTT.

V usage is TRBV3-1 (or the pseudogene TRBV3-2) and J usage is TRBJ2-7, with D hard to call. Deletions cut 5 bases from V and 5 bases from J, with 16 bases between. The length of the CDR3 is 14 residues. CDR1 is LGHDT and CDR2 is YNNKEL in the germline V gene (reference sequence). The CDR3 is CASSCWDVLDEQYF. DNA for the CDR3: TGTGCCAGCAGCTGCTGGGATGTGTTAGACGAGCAGTACTTC.

In DNA form, the CDR3 reads TGCGCCAGCAGCTTGGGCCATGCGGGCCAAGGGAAAGAGACCCAGTACTTC. Translating it yields CASSLGHAGQGKETQYF. This sequence joins TRBV4-1 and TRBJ2-5; TRBD2 is a possible D gene (5 bases). The CDR3 runs to 17 residues. V gave up 5 bases and J gave up 3 bases, with 22 bases separating them. CDR1 MGHRA and CDR2 YSYEKL come from the germline V gene.

This rearrangement joins TRBV5-4 to TRBJ1-2; a possible D gene is TRBD1 (6 bases). Trimming removed 2 bases at V and 13 bases at J, with 12 bases between. Germline V gene data show CDR1 as SGHNT and CDR2 as YYREEE (reference sequence). The CDR3 runs to 11 residues. CDR3 sequence: CASSFAGALTF. CDR3 nucleotide sequence: TGTGCCAGCAGCTTTGCAGGGGCACTCACCTTC.

This chain uses TRBV6-5 with TRBJ1-1, with a weak D call TRBD1 (6 bases). CDR3 length equals 14 residues. Deletions cut 9 bases from V and 0 bases from J, with 14 bases between. Per germline, CDR1 MNHEY and CDR2 SVGAGI. The CDR3: CASLAPGVNTEAFF. The CDR3 region has the DNA TGTGCCAGTCTAGCCCCAGGGGTGAACACTGAAGCTTTCTTT.

The V call is TRBV18, the J call TRBJ2-1; no reliable D call. Germline V gives CDR1 KGHSH, CDR2 LQKENI. The CDR3 spans 16 residues. V dropped 3 bases and J dropped 7 bases, with 19 bases sitting between them. The CDR3: CASSPLASQTGNEQFF. CDR3 nucleotide sequence: TGTGCCAGCTCACCGCTGGCCAGCCAAACGGGTAATGAGCAGTTCTTC.

This clone showed up just a few times. The chain is built from TRBV6-6 and TRBJ1-1; D not certain. V was pared by 1 base and J by 1 base, with 4 bases between. Germline CDR1 and CDR2: MNHNY and SVGAGI (reference sequence). This CDR3 has 13 residues. The CDR3 reads CASSYFENTEAFF. The CDR3 nucleotides are TGTGCCAGCAGTTACTTTGAGAACACTGAAGCTTTCTTT.

The chain recombines TRBV11-3 with TRBJ2-5; D possibly corresponds to TRBD2 (5 bases). Trimming stripped 3 bases from V and 0 bases from J, with 8 bases between. Germline values: CDR1 SGHNT, CDR2 YENEEA. The CDR3 has 14 residues. The CDR3 region is CASSFREYQETQYF. The DNA of the CDR3 is TGTGCCAGCAGCTTTAGGGAGTACCAAGAGACCCAGTACTTC.

V is TRBV11-3 and J is TRBJ2-7, with D maybe TRBD2 (5 bases). The ends were cut back, 1 base at V and 6 bases at J, with 16 bases in the middle. CDR1 is SGHNT, CDR2 YENEEA, per germline. There are 15 residues in the CDR3. CDR3 amino acids: CASSLGGAGRSEQYF. CDR3 DNA: TGTGCCAGCAGCTTAGGGGGAGCTGGGCGGAGCGAGCAGTACTTC.

This rearrangement joins TRBV24-1 to TRBJ2-1, with D uncertain. Germline V gene sequence: CDR1 KGHDR, CDR2 SFDVKD. The CDR3 totals 14 residues. V lost 2 bases and J lost 8, with 12 bases in between. This CDR3 is CATSDSQWGDEQFF. Here the CDR3 DNA reads TGTGCCACCAGTGATTCCCAATGGGGTGATGAGCAGTTCTTC.

The chain joins TRBV28 to TRBJ2-3, with no clear D. The CDR3 runs to 14 residues. V lost 2 bases and J 5 bases, leaving 11 bases between the germline ends. Per the germline V gene, CDR1 is MDHEN and CDR2 is SYDVKM. The CDR3 is CASSLPHYGDTQYF. In DNA form, the CDR3 reads TGTGCCAGCAGTTTACCCCATTATGGAGATACGCAGTATTTT.

The chain recombines TRBV4-1 with TRBJ2-7, with 9 bases identical to TRBD1. Germline V CDR1 and CDR2: MGHRA, YSYEKL. CDR3 length: 17 residues. J lost 4 bases, V lost 0 bases, and 10 bases had no gene match. CDR3 protein: CASSQDHGPGTGYEQYF. The CDR3 DNA reads as TGCGCCAGCAGCCAAGATCACGGGCCCGGGACAGGGTACGAGCAGTACTTC.

This chain uses TRBV30 with TRBJ2-7; 8 bases agree with TRBD2. This CDR3 spans 14 amino acids. The germline V gene encodes CDR1 GTSNPN and CDR2 SVGIG (reference sequence). V was pared by 1 base and J by 5 bases, with 7 bases of the junction left unmatched. The CDR3 coding sequence is TGTGCCTGGAGTGGGACTAGCCTGGCCCACGAGCAGTACTTC. It codes for CAWSGTSLAHEQYF.

This chain joins TRBV6-6 and TRBJ1-2; the D is unclear. With 4 bases removed from V and 8 bases from J, the gap between germline ends came to 11 bases. The CDR3 extends over 12 amino acids. Germline V lookup: CDR1 MNHNY, CDR2 SVGAGI (reference sequence). The CDR3 sequence: CASSSAPRGYTF. CDR3 coding DNA: TGTGCCAGCAGTTCCGCCCCCAGGGGCTACACCTTC.

The rearrangement joins TRBV27 to TRBJ2-5; 8 bases agree with TRBD2. V lost 2 bases and J lost 0; bases outside the gene matches: 5. The CDR3 is 16 amino acids. The germline V gene encodes CDR1 MNHEY and CDR2 SMNVEV (reference sequence). CDR3 in amino acids: CASSLSGRVYQETQYF. The CDR3 DNA reads TGTGCCAGCAGTTTAAGCGGGAGAGTGTACCAAGAGACCCAGTACTTC.

This clone showed up just once. This sequence joins TRBV5-4 and TRBJ2-5, with D maybe TRBD2 (6 bases). The V gene lost 3 bases and the J gene lost 1 base, with 13 bases spanning the gap. The CDR3 runs 15 residues. Germline CDR1 SGHNT, CDR2 YYREEE (reference sequence). CDR3 residues: CASSSTGTPQETQYF. As DNA, the CDR3 is TGTGCCAGCAGCTCTACCGGGACTCCCCAAGAGACCCAGTACTTC.

As DNA, the CDR3 is TGTGCCAGCAGCTTGGAGGGGGGAGTGGAGTTCTTC. Amino acids: CASSLEGGVEFF. The chain joins TRBV5-6 to TRBJ2-1; the D call may be TRBD1 or TRBD2 (6 bases each). The CDR3 runs to 12 residues. Deletions cut 0 bases from V and 14 bases from J, with 12 bases between. The germline gives CDR1 SGHDT, CDR2 YYEEEE.

Here the CDR3 DNA reads TGTGCCTGGAGTGTCTCCAGTCTCTACGAGCAGTACTTC. It codes for CAWSVSSLYEQYF. The V and J genes are TRBV30 and TRBJ2-7, with unresolved D. V was cut by 0 bases and J by 3 bases, with 9 bases left in between. CDR3 length equals 13 residues. Germline loops: CDR1 GTSNPN, CDR2 SVGIG (reference sequence).

V usage is TRBV4-2 and J usage is TRBJ1-5, with D possibly being TRBD1 (6 bases). Trimming cost V 0 bases and J 8 bases, with 20 bases left between them. The CDR3 sequence is 17 residues long. The germline V gene has CDR1 LGHNA and CDR2 YNFKEQ. In nucleotides, the CDR3 is TGTGCCAGCAGCCAAGAAGGTGGCAGGGGAGGTTTGGAGCCCCAGCATTTT. Amino acid sequence: CASSQEGGRGGLEPQHF.